This is a list of T cell receptor beta chains from one sample in a study of radiotherapy plus CTLA-4 blockade in lung cancer. Assay used: immunoSEQ multiplex PCR; TCRdb lists only in-frame clones, some missing. The repertoire holds approximately 45,000 clones, with 63% as singletons. The sample consisted of peripheral blood, taken from a patient treated with radiotherapy plus ipilimumab. The origin of the receptors is a human donor with non-small cell lung cancer who had a partial response to radiotherapy plus ipilimumab. Both conserved end residues are part of each CDR3. The D gene is left open where the match is weak. Clone size is shown for a subset of rows, as once, few, many or a class of expanded clone.

few	TRBV6-1	.	TRBJ2-5	CASGQGGGWETQYF	TGTGCCAGCGGGCAGGGAGGGGGATGGGAGACCCAGTACTTC
.	TRBV6-5	.	TRBJ2-5	CASSYGQGDVETQYF	TGTGCCAGCAGTTACGGCCAGGGTGATGTGGAGACCCAGTACTTC
.	TRBV18	.	TRBJ2-5	CASSLQETQYF	TGTGCCAGCTCTCTGCAAGAGACCCAGTACTTC
.	TRBV5-4	.	TRBJ1-1	CASSLLIGGGTEAFF	TGTGCCAGCAGCTTATTAATAGGCGGGGGGACTGAAGCTTTCTTT
.	TRBV6-6	.	TRBJ1-5	CASSFSGNQPQHF	TGTGCCAGCAGTTTTTCGGGCAATCAGCCCCAGCATTTT
.	TRBV5-6	TRBD1	TRBJ1-2	CASSLSGTANYGYTF	TGTGCCAGCAGCTTGTCGGGGACAGCTAACTATGGCTACACCTTC
.	TRBV2	.	TRBJ1-2	CASSTGLEYGYTF	TGTGCCAGCAGTACAGGATTGGAGTATGGCTACACCTTC
few	TRBV27	.	TRBJ2-2	CASINSNTGELFF	TGTGCCAGCATAAACAGTAACACCGGGGAGCTGTTTTTT
.	TRBV11-2	TRBD1	TRBJ2-7	CASSSNRGDPYEQYF	TGTGCCAGCAGCTCGAACAGGGGGGATCCCTACGAGCAGTACTTC
once	TRBV19	TRBD1	TRBJ1-4	CACGRGQGTTNEKLFF	TGTGCCTGCGGTAGGGGACAGGGAACAACTAATGAAAAACTGTTTTTT